The source of this T cell receptor beta chain is a study of control samples from healthy donors and cancer patients. Profiling relied on immunoSEQ multiplex PCR, and the TCRdb table lists in-frame clones only, not all of them. The sample includes approximately 180,000 clones, 85% to 95% of them seen just once. About this clone itself: Other DNA sequences in this specimen translate into the identical CDR3.

V was trimmed by 1 base and J by 1 base, leaving 4 bases between them. The CDR3 is made up of 13 amino acids. Germline lookup yields CDR1 LNHDA and CDR2 SQIVND (reference sequence). The sequencing sample was made of blood. The TCR was taken from a young woman in good health. The chain couples TRBV19 to TRBJ1-1; no firm D call. The CDR3 DNA sequence: TGTGCCAGTAGTATAGGAGGGAACACTGAAGCTTTCTTT. It encodes CASSIGGNTEAFF.